This TCR beta chain came from a study of graft-versus-host responses after intestinal transplantation. Looking at the study overall: Transplant recipients had multivisceral, liver-intestinal, or isolated intestinal grafts. Anti-thymocyte globulin induction preceded about 3 years of tacrolimus and steroid maintenance in all recipients. Study results and limitations: In patients with graft-donor T cell macrochimerism, allograft graft-versus-host to host-versus-graft clonal ratios were high. The authors found GvH clones in recipient marrow, some appearing first in ileum or blood.

About this clone itself: The antigen remains undetermined. A read error may explain this, as a much larger clone is one base away.

The V segment lost 5 bases and the J segment 8 bases; nucleotides outside the gene matches: 7. The CDR3 is 13 amino acids. Germline assignment: CDR1 GTSNPN and CDR2 SVGIG (reference sequence). Method: immunoSEQ multiplex PCR; TCRdb's copy keeps in-frame clones and lacks some. The profile shows about 5,000 clones, about 70% of them singletons. Here the sequenced sample was PBMCs, taken around 560 days after intestinal transplant. The chain carries TRBV30 and TRBJ1-4; 8 nucleotides match TRBD1. The origin of this receptor is a human patient who received an intestinal transplant, so some T cells may come from the graft donor. The CDR3 region has the DNA TGTGCCTGGTCCGGGACAGGAAGCGAAAAACTGTTTTTT. Encoded protein: CAWSGTGSEKLFF.